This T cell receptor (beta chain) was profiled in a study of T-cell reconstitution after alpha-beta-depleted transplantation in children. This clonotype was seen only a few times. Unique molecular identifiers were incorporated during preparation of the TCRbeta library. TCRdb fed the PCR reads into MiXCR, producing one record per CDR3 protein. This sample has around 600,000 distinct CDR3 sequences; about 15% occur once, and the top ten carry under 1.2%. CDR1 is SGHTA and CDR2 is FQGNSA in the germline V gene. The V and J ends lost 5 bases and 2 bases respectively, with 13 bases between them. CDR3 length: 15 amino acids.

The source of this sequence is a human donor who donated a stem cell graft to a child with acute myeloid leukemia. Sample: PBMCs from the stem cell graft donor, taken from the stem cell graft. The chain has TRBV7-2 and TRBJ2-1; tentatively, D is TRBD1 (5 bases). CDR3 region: CASSPERQTYNEQFF. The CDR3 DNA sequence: TGTGCCAGCAGCCCAGAGAGACAGACCTACAATGAGCAGTTCTTC.